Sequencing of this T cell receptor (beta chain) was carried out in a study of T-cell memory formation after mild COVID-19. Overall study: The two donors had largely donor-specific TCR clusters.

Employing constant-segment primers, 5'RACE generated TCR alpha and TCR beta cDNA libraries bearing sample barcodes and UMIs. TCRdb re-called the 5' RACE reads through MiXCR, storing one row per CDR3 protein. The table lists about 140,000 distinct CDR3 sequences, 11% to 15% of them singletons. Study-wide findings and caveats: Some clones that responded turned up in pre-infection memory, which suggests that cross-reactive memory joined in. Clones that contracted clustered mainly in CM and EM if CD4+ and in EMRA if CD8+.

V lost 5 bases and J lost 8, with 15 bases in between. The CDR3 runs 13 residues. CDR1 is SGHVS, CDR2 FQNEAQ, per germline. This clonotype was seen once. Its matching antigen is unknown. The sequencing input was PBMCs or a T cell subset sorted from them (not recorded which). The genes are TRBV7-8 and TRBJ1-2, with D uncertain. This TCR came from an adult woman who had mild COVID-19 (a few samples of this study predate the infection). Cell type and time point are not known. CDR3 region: CASSPNTSGGYTF. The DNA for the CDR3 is TGTGCCAGCAGCCCAAACACCTCTGGAGGCTACACCTTC. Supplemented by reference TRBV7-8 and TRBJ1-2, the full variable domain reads GAGVSQSPRYKVAKRGQDVALRCDPISGHVSLFWYQQALGQGPEFLTYFQNEAQLDKSGLPSDRFFAERPEGSVSTLKIQRTQQEDSAVYLCASSPNTSGGYTFGSGTRLTVV.